This is a list of T cell receptor beta chains from one sample in a study of CD8 T cells in ankylosing spondylitis. Each CDR3 protein is one row after TCRdb ran MiXCR on the 5' RACE reads. The sample has tens of thousands of distinct CDR3 sequences; under 5.5% are singletons. Sequences were obtained from blood, either unsorted or a sorted T cell fraction (not recorded which). Source of these receptors: a male donor with ankylosing spondylitis or in good health (not recorded which). The CDR3 runs from the conserved cysteine through the conserved F or W. Each record gives: clone size, D gene, V gene, J gene, CDR3 DNA, CDR3 protein. D genes are given only for firm matches. Size is stated for part of the rows, as once, few or many counts, or as a class when the clone is expanded.

many	-	TRBV6-5	TRBJ1-1	TGTGCCAGCAGTTTCTATGGGAACACTGAAGCTTTCTTT	CASSFYGNTEAFF
many	-	TRBV5-5	TRBJ1-2	TGTGCCAGCAGCTTGGCTGTGGCGGCAGGGTATGGCTACACCTTC	CASSLAVAAGYGYTF
many	-	TRBV18	TRBJ1-1	TGTGCCAGCTCACCACAGGGGGGGAACACTGAAGCTTTCTTT	CASSPQGGNTEAFF
few	-	TRBV30	TRBJ1-1	TGTGCCTGGAGTGTTACTTGGGGGGTAACTGACATGAACACTGAAGCTTTCTTT	CAWSVTWGVTDMNTEAFF
many	-	TRBV29-1	TRBJ1-1	TGCAGCGTTCACGGAGAGGGGAACACTGAAGCTTTCTTT	CSVHGEGNTEAFF
many	TRBD2	TRBV20-1	TRBJ2-1	TGCAGTGCTCCTTACCTAGCGGGAGCCTACAATGAGCAGTTCTTC	CSAPYLAGAYNEQFF
-	TRBD1	TRBV27	TRBJ2-7	TGTGCCTGCAGTTTAGATCTGACAGGGGGCCCCAGCTCCTACGAGCAGTACTTC	CACSLDLTGGPSSYEQYF
many	-	TRBV29-1	TRBJ1-2	TGCAGCGTTGAAGATGTCCGGCTAGGGAGGGCCTATGGCTACACCTTC	CSVEDVRLGRAYGYTF
many	TRBD2	TRBV7-3	TRBJ2-2	TGTGCCAGCAGCTTAACAGGCGGGGGGAACACCGGGGAGCTGTTTTTT	CASSLTGGGNTGELFF
many	TRBD2	TRBV20-1	TRBJ2-1	TGCAGTGCCACCGGACTAGCGGGGACCTACAATGAGCAGTTCTTC	CSATGLAGTYNEQFF
many	TRBD2	TRBV20-1	TRBJ2-1	TGCAGTGCTGGGTACGGGGGGGACTACAATGAGCAGTTCTTC	CSAGYGGDYNEQFF
many	TRBD2	TRBV3-1	TRBJ2-5	TGTGCCAGCAGCCGATCCGGTGGGACTAGCGGGGGCACCCAGTACTTC	CASSRSGGTSGGTQYF
many	-	TRBV20-1	TRBJ1-1	TGCAGTGCTAAGGGGGACACTGAAGCTTTCTTT	CSAKGDTEAFF
many	-	TRBV5-1	TRBJ2-3	TGCGCCAGCAGCTTGCTTCGGGGAACCACAGATACGCAGTATTTT	CASSLLRGTTDTQYF
many	TRBD2	TRBV5-1	TRBJ2-1	TGCGCCAGCAGCTCCTTCGGGACTAGCGGGGGCAGCTCCTACAATGAGCAGTTCTTC	CASSSFGTSGGSSYNEQFF
-	TRBD1	TRBV20-1	TRBJ1-3	TGCAGTGCGCTGACAGGGTCTGGAAACACCATATATTTT	CSALTGSGNTIYF
many	-	TRBV9	TRBJ1-3	TGTGCCAGCACCGCCGGGACAAGCTCTGGAAACACCATATATTTT	CASTAGTSSGNTIYF
many	TRBD2	TRBV7-9	TRBJ2-3	TGTGCCAGCAGCTTTAGCGGGCGGTTTTGGGATACGCAGTATTTT	CASSFSGRFWDTQYF
many	TRBD1	TRBV7-2	TRBJ2-5	TGTGCCAGCAGCGCGATGACAGGGGACACCCAGTACTTC	CASSAMTGDTQYF
many	-	TRBV27	TRBJ2-7	TGTGCCAGCAGTTTAAAGGGCGAAGTGTACGAGCAGTACTTC	CASSLKGEVYEQYF
many	-	TRBV5-6	TRBJ2-3	TGTGCCAGCAGCTACCTAGCCAGGGACACAGATACGCAGTATTTT	CASSYLARDTDTQYF
many	-	TRBV11-2	TRBJ1-5	TGTGCCAGCAGTCCCTCCCCGGACGGATACAATCAGCCCCAGCATTTT	CASSPSPDGYNQPQHF
-	-	TRBV7-6	TRBJ2-2	TGTGCCAGCGGCTTTCAGAACACCGGGGAGCTGTTTTTT	CASGFQNTGELFF
many	-	TRBV20-1	TRBJ2-2	TGCAGTGCTTTCCCAGGGGTAACCACCGGGGAGCTGTTTTTT	CSAFPGVTTGELFF
many	-	TRBV6-2/TRBV6-3	TRBJ2-1	TGTGCCAGCAGCCCCCAGGGGGAGGCTTACAATGAGCAGTTCTTC	CASSPQGEAYNEQFF
-	-	TRBV7-2	TRBJ2-7	TGTGCCAGCAGCTTAGCGGGATTCTCCTACGAGCAGTACTTC	CASSLAGFSYEQYF
many	TRBD1	TRBV7-3	TRBJ2-1	TGTGCCAGCAGCATGACAGGGGGAAAATCCTACAATGAGCAGTTCTTC	CASSMTGGKSYNEQFF
many	TRBD1	TRBV28	TRBJ2-1	TGTGCCAGCAGTTTAGATCCGGGACAGGGGGCGGTTGGGCAGTTCTTC	CASSLDPGQGAVGQFF
many	TRBD2	TRBV28	TRBJ2-5	TGTGCCAGCAGCATCGGTAGCGGGGCTAACCAAGAGACCCAGTACTTC	CASSIGSGANQETQYF
-	TRBD1	TRBV5-1	TRBJ2-1	TGCGCCAGCAGCTTGGGAGGACAGGGGTTCCCCCATGAGCAGTTCTTC	CASSLGGQGFPHEQFF
many	TRBD1	TRBV12-3/TRBV12-4	TRBJ2-3	TGTGCCAGCAGTCCTGGACAGGGAGGTACGCAGTATTTT	CASSPGQGGTQYF
-	TRBD2	TRBV12-3/TRBV12-4	TRBJ2-1	TGTGCCAGCAGTGCCCTCGGAGGAGCGGGGGGGTCTCGATACAATGAGCAGTTCTTC	CASSALGGAGGSRYNEQFF
many	-	TRBV18	TRBJ2-1	TGTGCCAGCTCACCACCGGGGGGCCCGCAGTTCTTC	CASSPPGGPQFF
many	-	TRBV7-2	TRBJ1-2	TGTGCCAGCAGCTTTGCTCTGTTGGGCTACACCTTC	CASSFALLGYTF
many	-	TRBV7-6	TRBJ1-3	TGTGCCAGCAGCGACCCCGGAAACACCATATATTTT	CASSDPGNTIYF
many	-	TRBV12-3/TRBV12-4	TRBJ1-6	TGTGCCAGCAGTTCAGTTCCACCCCTCCACTTT	CASSSVPPLHF
many	-	TRBV9	TRBJ2-2	TGTGCCAGCAGCGCCGACAGTGGTAACACCGGGGAGCTGTTTTTT	CASSADSGNTGELFF